The rows below give T cell receptor beta chains drawn from one sample of a study of T cell repertoires in cytomegalovirus infection. TCRdb re-derived calls from the reads in MiXCR, one entry per CDR3 protein. Of 170,000 or so distinct CDR3 sequences in the sample, about 18% were seen once. Sequences were obtained from CD8+ T cells from PBMCs. The origin of the receptors is a human donor in good health (CMV status not recorded). Some clones in this sample may be carry-over from other donors' samples. CDR3s include the opening cysteine and the closing phenylalanine or tryptophan. D genes are given only for firm matches. Only some rows state a clone size, as once, few, many or a class for expanded clones.

clone size | J gene | D gene | V gene | CDR3 protein | CDR3 DNA
- | TRBJ1-1 | - | TRBV5-6 | CASTGYMNTEAFF | TGTGCCAGCACCGGGTACATGAACACTGAAGCTTTCTTT
few | TRBJ2-1 | - | TRBV2 | CASSGPAGFF | TGTGCCAGCAGTGGGCCGGCCGGCTTCTTC
few | TRBJ2-1 | - | TRBV7-2 | CASSAGLVPSSYNEQFF | TGTGCCAGCAGCGCGGGACTTGTTCCAAGCTCCTACAATGAGCAGTTCTTC
few | TRBJ1-4 | TRBD1 | TRBV7-9 | CASSLPEYRGPEKLFF | TGTGCCAGCAGCTTACCTGAGTACAGGGGGCCCGAAAAACTGTTTTTT
few | TRBJ2-7 | - | TRBV6-5 | CASTTGSWGNYEQYF | TGTGCCAGCACCACTGGGTCCTGGGGGAACTACGAGCAGTACTTC
few | TRBJ1-2 | TRBD1 | TRBV7-6 | CASSLSPGGVGYTF | TGTGCCAGCAGCCTATCACCAGGGGGGGTTGGCTACACCTTC
- | TRBJ2-5 | TRBD2 | TRBV6-2/TRBV6-3 | CASSYERGGEKTQYF | TGTGCCAGCAGTTACGAGCGGGGGGGCGAAAAGACCCAGTACTTC
few | TRBJ2-1 | - | TRBV12-3/TRBV12-4 | CASSLGGPDEQFF | TGTGCCAGCAGTTTAGGGGGGCCCGATGAGCAGTTCTTC
- | TRBJ2-2 | - | TRBV6-2/TRBV6-3 | CASSGMDGPNTGELFF | TGTGCCAGCAGTGGAATGGACGGTCCGAACACCGGGGAGCTGTTTTTT
few | TRBJ2-1 | - | TRBV10-3 | CAISDREIDEQFF | TGTGCCATCAGTGACAGGGAGATCGATGAGCAGTTCTTC
few | TRBJ2-7 | TRBD2 | TRBV6-5 | CASSYDGGSLSYEQYF | TGTGCCAGCAGTTACGACGGGGGGTCCCTTTCCTACGAGCAGTACTTC
- | TRBJ1-3 | - | TRBV29-1 | CSVETTGTIYF | TGCAGCGTTGAGACCACAGGCACCATATATTTT
few | TRBJ1-1 | - | TRBV6-5 | CASSYSSISDYTEAFF | TGTGCCAGCAGTTACTCGAGTATCAGTGATTACACTGAAGCTTTCTTT
- | TRBJ1-5 | - | TRBV7-8 | CASSLAGQQPQHF | TGTGCCAGCAGCTTAGCAGGGCAACAGCCCCAGCATTTT
- | TRBJ2-3 | TRBD2 | TRBV7-9 | CASSPPLGTSGGSSTDTQYF | TGTGCCAGCAGCCCACCCCTAGGGACTAGCGGGGGGAGTAGCACAGATACGCAGTATTTT
few | TRBJ2-7 | - | TRBV2 | CASSEAGSSYEQYF | TGTGCCAGCAGTGAGGCCGGTAGCTCCTACGAGCAGTACTTC
- | TRBJ2-3 | - | TRBV6-2/TRBV6-3 | CASSYLAWTDTQYF | TGTGCCAGCAGTTATCTAGCGTGGACAGATACGCAGTATTTT
few | TRBJ2-7 | - | TRBV11-2 | CASSEGDAYYEQYF | TGTGCCAGCAGCGAGGGGGACGCTTACTACGAGCAGTACTTC
few | TRBJ1-2 | - | TRBV28 | CASSLGQPQSF | TGTGCCAGCAGTCTTGGACAGCCCCAAAGCTTC
few | TRBJ1-2 | - | TRBV4-1 | CASSQDAQAGYGYTF | TGCGCCAGCAGCCAAGACGCACAGGCCGGGTATGGCTACACCTTC
few | TRBJ2-3 | - | TRBV7-2 | CASSLASAGEMTDTQYF | TGTGCCAGCAGCTTAGCCTCTGCGGGCGAAATGACAGATACGCAGTATTTT
few | TRBJ2-5 | TRBD2 | TRBV2 | CASYWTSGGQETQYF | TGTGCCAGCTATTGGACTAGCGGGGGTCAAGAGACCCAGTACTTC
- | TRBJ2-4 | TRBD1 | TRBV10-3 | CAISGTGSDDIQYF | TGTGCCATCAGTGGGACAGGATCAGACGACATTCAGTACTTC
- | TRBJ1-1 | - | TRBV7-3 | CASSGNPNTEAFF | TGTGCCAGCAGCGGTAACCCGAACACTGAAGCTTTCTTT
- | TRBJ1-6 | - | TRBV6-5 | CASTAGNSPLHF | TGTGCCAGCACCGCTGGGAATTCACCCCTCCACTTT